This T cell receptor (beta chain) is drawn from a study of blood T cell repertoires in COVID-19. Study overall: Samples of COVID-19 (acute and convalescent) were obtained from the United States, Italy and Spain. Nucleic acid was either cDNA or gDNA, and it came from T cells, B-cell-depleted T cells, or PBMCs.

Under the authors' procedure: Amplification from reference gene primers served as the basis for estimated nucleated cell counts. Only in-frame clones appear in the TCRdb table, and some are missing; sequencing was by immunoSEQ multiplex PCR. From that table come the V and J calls and clone size; the DNA was used to work out D and trimming. The sample comprises 200,000 to 250,000 clones, around 86% of which are singletons, and about 2.9% rests with the top ten. Deletions cut 6 bases from V and 8 bases from J, with 15 bases between. CDR3 length equals 13 residues. This sequence joins TRBV12-3 or TRBV12-4 and TRBJ2-3; D not resolved. This sequence originates from a woman aged 25 to 39 who had recovered from COVID-19. Sequencing was carried out using peripheral blood. CDR3 nucleotide sequence: TGTGCCAGCAGCACCCTTTCCCTGGCTACGCAGTATTTT. This gives the protein CASSTLSLATQYF.